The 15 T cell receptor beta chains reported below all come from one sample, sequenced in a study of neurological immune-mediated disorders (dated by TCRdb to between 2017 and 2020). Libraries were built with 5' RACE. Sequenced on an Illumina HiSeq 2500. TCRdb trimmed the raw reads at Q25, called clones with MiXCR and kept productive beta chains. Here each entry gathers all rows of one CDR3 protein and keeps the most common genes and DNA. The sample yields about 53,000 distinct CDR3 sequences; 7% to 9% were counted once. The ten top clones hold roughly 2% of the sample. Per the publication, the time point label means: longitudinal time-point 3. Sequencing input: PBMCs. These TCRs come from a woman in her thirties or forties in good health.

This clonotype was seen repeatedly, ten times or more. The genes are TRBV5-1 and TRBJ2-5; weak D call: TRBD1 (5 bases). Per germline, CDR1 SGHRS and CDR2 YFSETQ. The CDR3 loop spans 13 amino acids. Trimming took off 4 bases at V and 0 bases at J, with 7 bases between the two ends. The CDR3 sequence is CASSRQYQETQYF. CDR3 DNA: TGCGCCAGCAGCCGACAGTACCAAGAGACCCAGTACTTC.

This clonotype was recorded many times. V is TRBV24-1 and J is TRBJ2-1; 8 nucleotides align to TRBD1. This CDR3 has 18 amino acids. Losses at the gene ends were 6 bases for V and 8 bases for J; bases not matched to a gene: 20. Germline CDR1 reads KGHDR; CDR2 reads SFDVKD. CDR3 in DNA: TGTGCCACCAGTAGTTTCAGGGGGCATGGTAGTTCTAGGCATGAGCAGTTCTTC. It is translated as CATSSFRGHGSSRHEQFF.

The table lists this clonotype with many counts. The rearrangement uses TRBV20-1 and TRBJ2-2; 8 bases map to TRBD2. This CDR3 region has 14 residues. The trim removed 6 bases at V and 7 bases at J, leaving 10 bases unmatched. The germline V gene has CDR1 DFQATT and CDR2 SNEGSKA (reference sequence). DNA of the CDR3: TGCAGTGCCTCCGACGGGGGGGCCATCGGGGAGCTGTTTTTT. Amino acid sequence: CSASDGGAIGELFF.

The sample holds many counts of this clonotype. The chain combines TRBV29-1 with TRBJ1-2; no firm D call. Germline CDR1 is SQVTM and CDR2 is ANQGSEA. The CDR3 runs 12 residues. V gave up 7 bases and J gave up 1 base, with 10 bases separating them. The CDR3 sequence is CSGMTDNYGYTF. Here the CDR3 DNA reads TGCAGCGGAATGACGGATAACTATGGCTACACCTTC.

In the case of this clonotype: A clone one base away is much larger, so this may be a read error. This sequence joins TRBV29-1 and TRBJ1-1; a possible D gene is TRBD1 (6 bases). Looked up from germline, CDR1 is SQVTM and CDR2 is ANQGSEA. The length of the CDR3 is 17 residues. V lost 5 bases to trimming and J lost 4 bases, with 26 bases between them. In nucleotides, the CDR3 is TGCAGCGTTATGGGCACAGGGTCGGCGGATCGTAGCACTGAAGCTTTCTTT. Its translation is CSVMGTGSADRSTEAFF.

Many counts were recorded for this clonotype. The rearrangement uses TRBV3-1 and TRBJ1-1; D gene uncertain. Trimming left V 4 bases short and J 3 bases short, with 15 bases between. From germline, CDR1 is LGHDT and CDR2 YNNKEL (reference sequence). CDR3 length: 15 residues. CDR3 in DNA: TGTGCCAGCAGCCGCCAGAAGAAATTTTACACTGAAGCTTTCTTT. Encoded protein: CASSRQKKFYTEAFF.

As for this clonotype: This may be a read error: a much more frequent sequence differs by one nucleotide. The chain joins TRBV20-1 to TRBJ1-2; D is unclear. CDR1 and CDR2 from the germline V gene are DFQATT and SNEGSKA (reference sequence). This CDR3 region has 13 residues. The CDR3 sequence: CGARARENYGYTF. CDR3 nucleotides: TGCGGTGCTAGAGCAAGAGAGAACTATGGCTACACCTTC.

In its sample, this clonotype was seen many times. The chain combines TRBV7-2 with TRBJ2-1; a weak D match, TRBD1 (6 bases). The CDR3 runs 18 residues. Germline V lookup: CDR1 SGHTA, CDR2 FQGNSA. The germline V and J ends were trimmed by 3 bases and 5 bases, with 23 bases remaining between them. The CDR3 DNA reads TGTGCCAGCAGCTTTCGGTCGCCTGACAGGATGAGGAACAATGAGCAGTTCTTC. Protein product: CASSFRSPDRMRNNEQFF.

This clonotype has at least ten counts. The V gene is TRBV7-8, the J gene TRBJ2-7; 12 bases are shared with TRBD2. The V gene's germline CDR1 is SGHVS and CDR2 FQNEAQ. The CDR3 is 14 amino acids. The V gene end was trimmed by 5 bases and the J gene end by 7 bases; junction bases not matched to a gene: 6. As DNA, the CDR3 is TGTGCCAGCAGCCCGGGACTAGCGGGCGGGGAGCAGTACTTC. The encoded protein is CASSPGLAGGEQYF.

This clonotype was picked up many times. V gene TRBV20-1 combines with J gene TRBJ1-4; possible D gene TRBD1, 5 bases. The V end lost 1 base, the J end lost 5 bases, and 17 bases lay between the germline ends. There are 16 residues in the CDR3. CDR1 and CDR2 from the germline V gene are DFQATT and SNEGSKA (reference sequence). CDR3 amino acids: CSARGLFGATNEKLFF. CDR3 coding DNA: TGCAGTGCTAGAGGATTGTTTGGGGCGACAAATGAAAAACTGTTTTTT.

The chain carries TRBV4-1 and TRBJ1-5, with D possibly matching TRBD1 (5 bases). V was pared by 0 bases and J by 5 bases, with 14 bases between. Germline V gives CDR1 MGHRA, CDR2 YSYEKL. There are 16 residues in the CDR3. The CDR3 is CASSQEPAGEHQPQHF. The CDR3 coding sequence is TGCGCCAGCAGCCAAGAACCAGCGGGGGAACATCAGCCCCAGCATTTT.

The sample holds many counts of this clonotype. CDR3: CASSPDSVQETQYF. In nucleotides, the CDR3 is TGTGCCAGCAGCCCCGACAGCGTCCAAGAGACCCAGTACTTC. The chain joins TRBV12-3 or TRBV12-4 to TRBJ2-5; maybe TRBD1 (5 bases). This CDR3 spans 14 amino acids. V was cut by 6 bases and J by 1 base, with 12 bases left in between.

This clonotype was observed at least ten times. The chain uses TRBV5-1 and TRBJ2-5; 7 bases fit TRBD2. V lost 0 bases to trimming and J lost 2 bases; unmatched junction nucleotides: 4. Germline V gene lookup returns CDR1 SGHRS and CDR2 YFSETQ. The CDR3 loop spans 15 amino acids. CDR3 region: CASSLEAGMQETQYF. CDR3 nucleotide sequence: TGCGCCAGCAGCTTGGAAGCGGGGATGCAAGAGACCCAGTACTTC.

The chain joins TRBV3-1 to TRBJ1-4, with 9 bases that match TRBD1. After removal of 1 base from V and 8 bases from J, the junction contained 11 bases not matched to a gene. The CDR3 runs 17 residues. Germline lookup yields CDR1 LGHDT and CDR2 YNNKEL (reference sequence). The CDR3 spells CASSQGFVGTGREKLFF. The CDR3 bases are TGTGCCAGCAGCCAAGGTTTCGTCGGGACAGGGAGGGAAAAACTGTTTTTT.

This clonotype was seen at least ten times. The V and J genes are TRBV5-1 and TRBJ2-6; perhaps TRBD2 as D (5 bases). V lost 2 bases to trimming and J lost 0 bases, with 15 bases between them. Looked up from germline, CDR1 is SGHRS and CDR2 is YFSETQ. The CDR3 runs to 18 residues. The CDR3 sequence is CASSLGLKPSSGANVLTF. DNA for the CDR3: TGCGCCAGCAGCTTAGGACTCAAACCGAGCTCTGGGGCCAACGTCCTGACTTTC.